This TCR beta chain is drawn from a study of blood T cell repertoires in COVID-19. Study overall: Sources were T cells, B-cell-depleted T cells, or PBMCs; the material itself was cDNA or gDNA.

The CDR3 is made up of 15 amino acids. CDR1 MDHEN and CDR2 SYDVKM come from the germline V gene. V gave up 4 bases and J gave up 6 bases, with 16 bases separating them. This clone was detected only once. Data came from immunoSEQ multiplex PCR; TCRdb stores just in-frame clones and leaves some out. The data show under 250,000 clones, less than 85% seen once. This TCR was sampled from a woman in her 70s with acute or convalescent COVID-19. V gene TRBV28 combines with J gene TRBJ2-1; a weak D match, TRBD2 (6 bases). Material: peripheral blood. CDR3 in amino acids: CASSSGTPAGNEQFF. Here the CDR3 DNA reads TGTGCCAGCAGTTCCGGGACTCCGGCGGGCAATGAGCAGTTCTTC.